This entry lists 17 T cell receptor beta chains sequenced from one sample in a study of early T cells in non-severe SARS-CoV-2 infection. TCRdb itself ran the 5' RACE reads through MiXCR, one entry per CDR3 protein. The table has about 80,000 distinct CDR3 sequences, 5% to 6.5% seen once. The specimen sequenced was whole blood. The receptor set was obtained from an adult who was a healthcare worker with PCR-confirmed SARS-CoV-2 infection or an uninfected control (not recorded which).

This chain connects TRBV6-2 or TRBV6-3 to TRBJ1-5, with a weak D call TRBD1 (6 bases). Trimming shortened V by 2 bases and J by 4 bases, and 12 bases separated the two germline ends. The CDR3 runs to 15 residues. CDR1 MNHEY and CDR2 SVGEGT come from the germline V gene. Here the CDR3 reads CASSYGGLRNQPQHF. As DNA, the CDR3 is TGTGCCAGCAGTTACGGGGGGCTACGGAATCAGCCCCAGCATTTT.

This clonotype was seen only a few times. The gene calls are TRBV30 and TRBJ1-4; D remains unclear. The CDR3 extends over 14 amino acids. V was trimmed by 4 bases and J by 0 bases, leaving 9 bases between them. Per germline, CDR1 GTSNPN and CDR2 SVGIG (reference sequence). CDR3 protein: CAWKGSTTNEKLFF. DNA for the CDR3: TGTGCCTGGAAGGGCAGTACAACTAATGAAAAACTGTTTTTT.

This clonotype was seen more than once but under ten times. The rearrangement joins TRBV20-1 to TRBJ2-7; D is unclear. The CDR3 has 12 residues. The V end lost 5 bases, the J end lost 2 bases, and 10 bases lay between the germline ends. Per germline, CDR1 DFQATT and CDR2 SNEGSKA (reference sequence). Here the CDR3 reads CSALGATYEQYF. The CDR3 DNA reads TGCAGTGCTCTTGGTGCTACCTACGAGCAGTACTTC.

This clonotype was seen a few times. This chain joins TRBV5-5 and TRBJ2-2; 9 nucleotides agree with TRBD1. Germline V gene sequence: CDR1 SGHKS, CDR2 YYEKEE (reference sequence). The CDR3 loop spans 16 amino acids. V lost 5 bases and J lost 5; bases outside the gene matches: 10. CDR3 nucleotide sequence: TGTGCCAGCAGGTCGGGACAGGGAGTGAGGACCGGGGAGCTGTTTTTT. It codes for CASRSGQGVRTGELFF.

A few counts support this clonotype. The chain recombines TRBV6-6 with TRBJ1-5; D ambiguous. Per the germline V gene, CDR1 is MNHNY and CDR2 is SVGAGI (reference sequence). The ends were cut back, 6 bases at V and 0 bases at J, with 6 bases in the middle. The CDR3 contains 13 residues. The CDR3 loop is CASRTVSNQPQHF. CDR3 sequence (DNA): TGTGCCAGCAGAACCGTTAGCAATCAGCCCCAGCATTTT.

This clonotype has at least ten counts. The gene calls are TRBV28 and TRBJ2-2; a possible D gene is TRBD2 (6 bases). CDR1 is MDHEN, CDR2 SYDVKM, per germline. V lost 6 bases, J lost 0 bases, and 14 bases lay in between. The CDR3 is 16 residues long. CDR3 nucleotide sequence: TGTGCCAGCAGCCGCCTTGGGACTTCGAACACCGGGGAGCTGTTTTTT. Translated, it gives CASSRLGTSNTGELFF.

This clonotype was counted ten times or more. The chain couples TRBV6-1 to TRBJ2-5; TRBD2 matches at 7 bases. Per the germline V gene, CDR1 is MNHNS and CDR2 is SASEGT. V dropped 8 bases and J dropped 4; count of bases not matched to a gene: 13. The CDR3 covers 15 residues. CDR3 in DNA: TGTGCCAGCGAACTCGAACAGCGGGATAGAGAGACCCAGTACTTC. It codes for CASELEQRDRETQYF.

This chain joins TRBV20-1 and TRBJ1-1; D unclear. V was cut by 3 bases and J by 4 bases, with 12 bases left in between. Germline V gives CDR1 DFQATT, CDR2 SNEGSKA (reference sequence). The CDR3 consists of 13 residues. CDR3 loop: CSASIALVTEAFF. Here the CDR3 DNA reads TGCAGTGCTAGTATCGCCCTCGTCACTGAAGCTTTCTTT.

The table lists this clonotype with a few counts. CDR3 sequence: CASSRGTAKNTEAFF. The CDR3 nucleotides read TGTGCCAGCAGCCGAGGGACAGCAAAGAACACTGAAGCTTTCTTT. V and J are TRBV3-1 and TRBJ1-1; 7 bases line up with TRBD1. The CDR3 is made up of 15 amino acids. V trimming: 4 bases; J trimming: 1 base; junction bases outside the gene matches: 6. CDR1 is LGHDT and CDR2 is YNNKEL in the germline V gene (reference sequence).

This clonotype was counted many times. The V gene is TRBV4-1, the J gene TRBJ1-3; D unresolved. The CDR3 totals 13 residues. CDR1 is MGHRA, CDR2 YSYEKL, per germline. V lost 4 bases, J lost 0 bases, and 4 bases lay in between. This CDR3 is CASSLGSGNTIYF. CDR3 DNA: TGCGCCAGCAGCCTCGGCTCTGGAAACACCATATATTTT.

In this sample, this clonotype turned up many times. For the CDR3, the DNA is TGTGCCAGCAGTGAGGACAGGGGGCAACTCCGTGGCTACACCTTC. Its protein product is CASSEDRGQLRGYTF. The chain recombines TRBV2 with TRBJ1-2; TRBD1 aligns across 11 bases. The germline gives CDR1 SNHLY, CDR2 FYNNEI. The CDR3 has 15 residues. Trimming took 3 bases from V and 7 from J; bases not matched to a gene: 7. The complete variable domain, with remaining parts taken from reference TRBV2 and TRBJ1-2, reads EPEVTQTPSHQVTQMGQEVILRCVPISNHLYFYWYRQILGQKVEFLVSFYNNEISEKSEIFDDQFSVERPDGSNFTLKIRSTKLEDSAMYFCASSEDRGQLRGYTFGSGTRLTVV.

A note on this clonotype: With a much larger clone just one base away, this may be a read error. The chain uses TRBV20-1 and TRBJ2-2; D uncertain. CDR1 DFQATT and CDR2 SNEGSKA come from the germline V gene (reference sequence). The CDR3 is 14 residues long. The chain's CDR3 is CGASLGVGTGELFF. CDR3 in DNA: TGCGGTGCTAGTTTAGGCGTGGGCACCGGGGAGCTGTTTTTT.

This clonotype came up a few times. The chain is built from TRBV7-2 and TRBJ1-1; D may be TRBD1 (6 bases). V lost 2 bases and J lost 5, with 12 bases in between. The CDR3 runs 14 residues. From germline, CDR1 is SGHTA and CDR2 FQGNSA. In DNA form, the CDR3 reads TGTGCCAGCAGCTTAACAGAGGGGGTAACTGAAGCTTTCTTT. Protein sequence: CASSLTEGVTEAFF.

The chain links TRBV28 to TRBJ2-4; D assignment may be TRBD1 or TRBD2 (5 bases each). The germline CDR1 and CDR2 sequences are MDHEN and SYDVKM. Trimming took off 6 bases at V and 5 bases at J, with 11 bases between the two ends. This CDR3 region has 13 residues. Here the CDR3 reads CASSQLGENIQYF. The CDR3 DNA reads TGTGCCAGCAGCCAACTGGGGGAAAACATTCAGTACTTC. Full variable domain (missing parts from reference TRBV28 and TRBJ2-4): DVKVTQSSRYLVKRTGEKVFLECVQDMDHENMFWYRQDPGLGLRLIYFSYDVKMKEKGDIPEGYSVSREKKERFSLILESASTNQTSMYLCASSQLGENIQYFGAGTRLSVL.

This clonotype was observed a handful of times. This chain connects TRBV6-2 or TRBV6-3 to TRBJ2-5; D perhaps matches TRBD1 (5 bases). V was pared by 7 bases and J by 3 bases, with 12 bases between. Germline V lookup: CDR1 MNHEY, CDR2 SVGEGT. This CDR3 region has 13 residues. CDR3 DNA: TGTGCCAGCATGCGAGACAGTGAAGAGACCCAGTACTTC. Residues: CASMRDSEETQYF.

In this sample, this clonotype turned up many times. The chain joins TRBV6-1 to TRBJ1-6; no clear D. This CDR3 is built from 12 residues. V was trimmed by 2 bases and J by 10 bases, leaving 6 bases between them. Germline V gene lookup returns CDR1 MNHNS and CDR2 SASEGT. The CDR3 loop is CASSERRSPLHF. The CDR3 DNA is TGTGCCAGCAGTGAAAGGAGGTCACCCCTCCACTTT.

This clonotype was seen a few times. The rearrangement uses TRBV30 and TRBJ2-7; 8 bases agree with TRBD1. Germline CDR1 and CDR2: GTSNPN and SVGIG (reference sequence). Trimming cost V 0 bases and J 2 bases; bases outside gene matches: 6. The CDR3 has 15 amino acids. This CDR3 is CAWSVAGTGTYEQYF. The CDR3, as DNA: TGTGCCTGGAGTGTAGCCGGGACAGGTACCTACGAGCAGTACTTC.